This TCR beta chain was sequenced in a study of cytomegalovirus exposure and HLA in healthy donors. Use of 60 Vbeta and 13 Jbeta primers characterized the PCR. Sequencing used immunoSEQ multiplex PCR; TCRdb keeps in-frame clones, though not all of them. This sample has roughly 200,000 clones, with around 77% found just once. The CDR3 loop spans 13 amino acids. CDR1 is SEHNR, CDR2 FQNEAQ, per germline (reference sequence). The V and J ends lost 2 bases and 7 bases respectively, with 8 bases between them. This clonotype was obtained from a man in his 60s in good health and CMV-seronegative. The V gene is TRBV7-9, the J gene TRBJ2-2; D is undetermined. The specimen sequenced was PBMCs. The CDR3, as DNA: TGTGCCAGCAGCTTACTCGCCGGCGGGGAGCTGTTTTTT. Protein: CASSLLAGGELFF.